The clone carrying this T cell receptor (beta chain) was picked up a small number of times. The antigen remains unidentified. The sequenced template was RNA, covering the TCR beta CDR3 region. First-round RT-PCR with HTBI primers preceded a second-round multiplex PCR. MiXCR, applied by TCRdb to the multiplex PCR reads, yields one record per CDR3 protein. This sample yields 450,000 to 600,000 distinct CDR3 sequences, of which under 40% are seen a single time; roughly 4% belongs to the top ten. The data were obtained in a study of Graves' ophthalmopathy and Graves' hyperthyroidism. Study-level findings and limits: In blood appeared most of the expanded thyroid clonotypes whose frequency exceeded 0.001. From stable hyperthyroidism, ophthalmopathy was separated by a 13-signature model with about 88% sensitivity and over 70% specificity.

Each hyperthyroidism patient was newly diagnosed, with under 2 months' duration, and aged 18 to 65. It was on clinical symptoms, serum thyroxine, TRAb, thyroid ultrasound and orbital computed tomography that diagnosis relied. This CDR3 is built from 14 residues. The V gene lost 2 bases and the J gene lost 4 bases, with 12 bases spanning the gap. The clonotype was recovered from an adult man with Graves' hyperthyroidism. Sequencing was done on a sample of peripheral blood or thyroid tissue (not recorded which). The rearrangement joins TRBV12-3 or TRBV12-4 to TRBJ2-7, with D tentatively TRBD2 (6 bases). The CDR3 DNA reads TGTGCCAGCAGTTTAAGGTTGGGGGGATACGAGCAGTACTTC. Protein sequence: CASSLRLGGYEQYF.